A single sample is the source of the 6 T cell receptor beta chains below, sequenced in a study of blood T cell repertoires in COVID-19. The protocol was immunoSEQ multiplex PCR, while the TCRdb copy is restricted to in-frame clones and leaves out a portion. This sample has 150,000 or so clones, with 84% found just once. The material sequenced was peripheral blood. These receptors were collected from a human donor in a cohort sampled during active COVID-19.

Turning to this clone: Compared with germline, one end of the junction differs, possibly owing to a read error. The chain couples TRBV5-1 to TRBJ2-1; D remains ambiguous. The CDR3 length is 13 residues. Germline V lookup: CDR1 SGHRS, CDR2 YFSETQ. CDR3 sequence: CASSLGQVNGQFF. The DNA for the CDR3 is TGCGCCAGCAGCTTGGGTCAGGTCAATGGGCAGTTCTTC.

The chain uses TRBV5-4 and TRBJ2-1; weak D call: TRBD1 (5 bases). The CDR3 runs to 15 residues. The V end lost 2 bases, the J end lost 7 bases, and 16 bases lay between the germline ends. Germline V CDR1 and CDR2: SGHNT, YYREEE (reference sequence). The CDR3 coding sequence is TGTGCCAGCAGCTTTTACGCCTCAGGGTTGAATGAGCAGTTCTTC. Translating it yields CASSFYASGLNEQFF. The variable domain in full, completed from reference TRBV5-4 and TRBJ2-1, reads ETGVTQSPTHLIKTRGQQVTLRCSSQSGHNTVSWYQQALGQGPQFIFQYYREEENGRGNFPPRFSGLQFPNYSSELNVNALELDDSALYLCASSFYASGLNEQFFGPGTRLTVL.

The chain links TRBV18 to TRBJ2-1, with 8 bases fitting TRBD1. The CDR3 runs 14 residues. The V segment lost 4 bases and the J segment 5 bases; nucleotides outside the gene matches: 4. The germline V gene encodes CDR1 KGHSH and CDR2 LQKENI. The CDR3 loop is CASSRQGLDNEQFF. The CDR3 DNA reads TGTGCCAGCTCACGACAGGGGCTGGACAATGAGCAGTTCTTC. Drawing the rest from reference TRBV18 and TRBJ2-1, the complete variable domain is NAGVMQNPRHLVRRRGQEARLRCSPMKGHSHVYWYRQLPEEGLKFMVYLQKENIIDESGMPKERFSAEFPKEGPSILRIQQVVRGDSAAYFCASSRQGLDNEQFFGPGTRLTVL.

This sequence joins TRBV7-2 and TRBJ1-1; no reliable D call. V was clipped by 5 bases and J by 1 base, with 11 bases between them. CDR1 and CDR2 (germline): SGHTA, FQGNSA. This CDR3 contains 14 residues. The CDR3 loop reads CASSRQSGNTEAFF. CDR3 DNA: TGTGCCAGCAGCCGGCAATCGGGGAACACTGAAGCTTTCTTT.

This clone has only one observation. This chain joins TRBV6-6 and TRBJ1-1, with TRBD1 as a possible D gene (6 bases). The germline V and J ends were trimmed by 7 bases and 7 bases, with 19 bases remaining between them. Germline V lookup: CDR1 MNHNY, CDR2 SVGAGI (reference sequence). CDR3 length: 14 amino acids. The CDR3 region has the DNA TGTGCCAGCACTCACCGCGGGGGGGACATTGAAGCTTTCTTT. This translates into CASTHRGGDIEAFF.

On this clone: Other DNA sequences in the sample encode the same CDR3. The chain employs TRBV5-1 and TRBJ1-2; TRBD1 matches 9 bases. With 3 bases clipped from V and 8 bases from J, the junction kept 5 bases outside the gene matches. This CDR3 is 13 amino acids long. Looked up from germline, CDR1 is SGHRS and CDR2 is YFSETQ. The DNA for the CDR3 is TGCGCCAGCAGCTCAGGACAGGGGAACGGCTACACCTTC. Translated: CASSSGQGNGYTF. Complete variable domain (other parts from reference TRBV5-1 and TRBJ1-2): KAGVTQTPRYLIKTRGQQVTLSCSPISGHRSVSWYQQTPGQGLQFLFEYFSETQRNKGNFPGRFSGRQFSNSRSEMNVSTLELGDSALYLCASSSGQGNGYTFGSGTRLTVV.